One and the same sample provided the 20 T cell receptor beta chains below, sequenced in a study of radiotherapy plus CTLA-4 blockade in lung cancer. The assay was immunoSEQ multiplex PCR, and TCRdb's table has in-frame clones only and misses some. This repertoire shows tens of thousands of clones, roughly 85% found once; its top ten account for under 10%. The specimen comprised peripheral blood, sampled from a patient treated with radiotherapy plus ipilimumab. The origin of the receptors is a human donor with non-small cell lung cancer who had a complete response to radiotherapy plus ipilimumab.

The rearrangement uses TRBV6-5 and TRBJ1-6, with D maybe TRBD1 (5 bases). With 4 bases removed from V and 6 bases from J, the gap between germline ends came to 16 bases. The CDR3 length is 16 residues. The germline V gene has CDR1 MNHEY and CDR2 SVGAGI. Here the CDR3 reads CASSSSQGEGNSPLHF. Written as DNA, the CDR3 is TGTGCCAGCAGTTCGTCTCAGGGTGAGGGTAATTCACCCCTCCACTTT.

The chain combines TRBV9 with TRBJ2-3; tentatively, D is TRBD2 (6 bases). Trimming pared 2 bases from V and 6 bases from J, leaving 13 bases between. This CDR3 has 14 residues. The germline V gene encodes CDR1 SGDLS and CDR2 YYNGEE. The CDR3 protein is CASSVTSRGDTQYF. The CDR3 DNA reads as TGTGCCAGCAGCGTTACTAGCCGGGGGGATACGCAGTATTTT. Filled out from reference TRBV9 and TRBJ2-3, the complete variable domain reads DSGVTQTPKHLITATGQRVTLRCSPRSGDLSVYWYQQSLDQGLQFLIQYYNGEERAKGNILERFSAQQFPDLHSELNLSSLELGDSALYFCASSVTSRGDTQYFGPGTRLTVL.

V usage is TRBV6-1 and J usage is TRBJ2-7; 9 bases map to TRBD2. Trimming removed 6 bases from V and 6 bases from J; junction bases left unmatched: 12. CDR1 and CDR2 (germline): MNHNS, SASEGT. The CDR3 is made up of 15 amino acids. As DNA, the CDR3 is TGTGCCAGCAGCATCTCCCCAGCGGGAGGCTTCGAGCAGTACGTC. Encoded protein: CASSISPAGGFEQYV.

This clone has just a few counts. The chain links TRBV18 to TRBJ1-2; 10 bases agree with TRBD1. The CDR3 extends over 17 amino acids. Germline loops: CDR1 KGHSH, CDR2 LQKENI. The ends lost 3 bases at V and 3 bases at J; junction bases unmatched: 10. CDR3 sequence: CASSPSGTGARDYGYTF. CDR3 DNA: TGTGCCAGCTCACCGTCCGGGACAGGGGCGAGGGACTATGGCTACACCTTC.

This chain connects TRBV10-3 to TRBJ2-1; D uncertain. The CDR3 has 15 amino acids. The V gene lost 0 bases and the J gene lost 6 bases, with 12 bases spanning the gap. Germline V CDR1 and CDR2: ENHRY, SYGVKD. CDR3 nucleotides: TGTGCCATCAGTGAGTCTAGTGGTTGGAGCAATGAGCAGTTCTTC. The encoded protein is CAISESSGWSNEQFF.

The rearrangement links TRBV7-2 to TRBJ1-1, with 9 nucleotides matching TRBD1. The CDR3 extends over 13 amino acids. V lost 4 bases to trimming and J lost 8 bases; unmatched junction nucleotides: 5. Per the germline V gene, CDR1 is SGHTA and CDR2 is FQGNSA. The CDR3 loop reads CASSSGTGYEAFF. The CDR3 DNA is TGTGCCAGCAGCTCCGGGACAGGGTACGAAGCTTTCTTT.

The chain couples TRBV6-1 to TRBJ1-5, with D unresolved. The V end was cut by 6 bases, the J end by 2 bases, with 11 bases between. The CDR3 covers 14 residues. CDR1 MNHNS and CDR2 SASEGT come from the germline V gene. This chain's CDR3 is CASRRGEGNQPQHF. CDR3 DNA sequence: TGTGCCAGCAGGCGGGGAGAAGGCAATCAGCCCCAGCATTTT.

This clone was detected a few times. This sequence joins TRBV12-5 and TRBJ1-2; tentative D call: TRBD1 (6 bases). Trimming took 3 bases from V and 5 from J, leaving 19 bases between them. Germline CDR1 reads LGHNT; CDR2 reads FRNRAP. This CDR3 has 16 residues. CDR3: CASGFNTGIGGYGYTF. Written as DNA, the CDR3 is TGTGCTAGTGGTTTTAACACGGGGATAGGGGGGTATGGCTACACCTTC. The full variable domain, with the rest looked up from reference TRBV12-5 and TRBJ1-2, is DARVTQTPRHKVTEMGQEVTMRCQPILGHNTVFWYRQTMMQGLELLAYFRNRAPLDDSGMPKDRFSAEMPDATLATLKIQPSEPRDSAVYFCASGFNTGIGGYGYTFGSGTRLTVV.

The rearrangement uses TRBV10-3 and TRBJ1-2, with a weak D call TRBD1 (6 bases). The V gene's germline CDR1 is ENHRY and CDR2 SYGVKD. V lost 3 bases and J lost 3, with 14 bases in between. The CDR3 runs to 15 residues. Written as DNA, the CDR3 is TGTGCCATCAGTGACCTGGGGACATTAGACTATGGCTACACCTTC. This translates into CAISDLGTLDYGYTF.

This clone occurred once. This chain joins TRBV6-6 and TRBJ1-5, with TRBD1 identical over 8 bases. The CDR3 is 14 residues long. Germline values: CDR1 MNHNY, CDR2 SVGAGI (reference sequence). The J segment lost 6 bases and the V segment lost 5 bases, leaving 6 bases of the junction unmatched. The CDR3 protein is CASSHGQGGQPQHF. DNA of the CDR3: TGTGCCAGCAGTCACGGACAGGGAGGTCAGCCCCAGCATTTT.

The CDR3 DNA reads as TGTGCCATCAGTGAGTCGCGTACAGGGACTGACAATCAGCCCCAGCATTTT. Encoded protein: CAISESRTGTDNQPQHF. The rearrangement joins TRBV10-3 to TRBJ1-5, with a possible D match to TRBD1 (6 bases). Germline V gene sequence: CDR1 ENHRY, CDR2 SYGVKD. The CDR3 has 17 residues. V lost 0 bases, J lost 3 bases, and 15 bases lay in between.

This clone was seen only a few times. The chain uses TRBV19 and TRBJ1-1; no firm D call. This CDR3 has 14 amino acids. Trimming pared 5 bases from V and 3 bases from J, leaving 13 bases between. CDR1 LNHDA and CDR2 SQIVND come from the germline V gene (reference sequence). The CDR3 DNA follows: TGTGCCAGTAGTTCAAAGGGAGGGCACACTGAAGCTTTCTTT. Amino acid sequence: CASSSKGGHTEAFF.

The chain uses TRBV5-1 and TRBJ1-1, with 11 nucleotides matching TRBD1. V trimming: 2 bases; J trimming: 9 bases; junction bases outside the gene matches: 6. Germline V gene sequence: CDR1 SGHRS, CDR2 YFSETQ. The CDR3 runs to 14 residues. CDR3 bases: TGCGCCAGCAGCTTTGGGACAGGGGGAACTAAAGCTTTCTTT. Translated: CASSFGTGGTKAFF.

V usage is TRBV9 and J usage is TRBJ2-1, with 14 bases fitting TRBD2. This CDR3 spans 16 amino acids. Trimming cost V 4 bases and J 8 bases; bases outside gene matches: 8. Germline CDR1 is SGDLS and CDR2 is YYNGEE. The CDR3 loop reads CASSSLTSGRAHEQFF. The CDR3, as DNA: TGTGCCAGCAGCTCCCTGACTAGCGGGAGGGCCCATGAGCAGTTCTTC. The entire variable domain, with the rest obtained from reference TRBV9 and TRBJ2-1, is as follows: DSGVTQTPKHLITATGQRVTLRCSPRSGDLSVYWYQQSLDQGLQFLIQYYNGEERAKGNILERFSAQQFPDLHSELNLSSLELGDSALYFCASSSLTSGRAHEQFFGPGTRLTVL.

Worth noting for this clone: The germline gene is not matched at one end of the junction; a read error may be the cause. The rearrangement joins TRBV28 to TRBJ2-5; no clear D gene. Germline lookup yields CDR1 MDHEN and CDR2 SYDVKM. This CDR3 contains 12 residues. The CDR3 loop is CASNRAQGTQYF. CDR3 DNA sequence: TGTGCCAGCAACCGCGCTCAAGGGACCCAGTACTTC.

This clone was seen only a few times. The CDR3 loop is CASSLDNSNTEAFF. The CDR3 coding sequence is TGTGCCAGCAGCTTGGACAACTCGAACACTGAAGCTTTCTTT. The chain couples TRBV7-9 to TRBJ1-1; D possibly corresponds to TRBD1 (5 bases). Trimming left V 3 bases short and J 1 base short, with 9 bases between. The CDR3 spans 14 residues. Germline CDR1 SEHNR, CDR2 FQNEAQ (reference sequence).

This rearrangement joins TRBV30 to TRBJ1-1; no clear D gene. From germline, CDR1 is GTSNPN and CDR2 SVGIG (reference sequence). The germline V and J ends were trimmed by 5 bases and 3 bases, with 13 bases remaining between them. This CDR3 spans 13 amino acids. The CDR3 nucleotides read TGTGCCTGGTCCTCGAACCGGGACACTGAAGCTTTCTTT. Encoded protein: CAWSSNRDTEAFF.

A single count supports this clone. The chain carries TRBV9 and TRBJ2-2, with TRBD1 identical over 8 bases. Looked up from germline, CDR1 is SGDLS and CDR2 is YYNGEE. V dropped 3 bases and J dropped 7; count of bases not matched to a gene: 11. This CDR3 region has 16 residues. CDR3 protein: CASSAPGQEPGGELFF. For the CDR3, the DNA is TGTGCCAGCAGCGCACCGGGACAGGAGCCCGGCGGGGAGCTGTTTTTT.

This chain links TRBV29-1 with TRBJ2-1; perhaps TRBD1 as D (6 bases). V dropped 4 bases and J dropped 0 bases, with 7 bases sitting between them. This CDR3 contains 13 residues. Germline CDR1 and CDR2: SQVTM and ANQGSEA. This CDR3 is CSVGTDSYNEQFF. The CDR3 bases are TGCAGCGTTGGGACAGACTCCTACAATGAGCAGTTCTTC.

As for this clone: At one boundary the junction diverges from the germline segment, which might be a read error. Other DNA sequences in this sample translate to the same CDR3. The chain carries TRBV25-1 and TRBJ2-1; weak D call: TRBD1 (6 bases). CDR3 length equals 15 residues. Germline V gene data show CDR1 as MGHDK and CDR2 as SYGVNS. The CDR3 loop reads CASSELQGFDNEQFF. The CDR3 nucleotides read TGTGCCAGCAGTGAATTACAGGGATTCGACAATGAACAGTTCTTC.